This T cell receptor (beta chain) derives from a study of PD-1 blockade in classical Hodgkin lymphoma. All the patients suffered relapse after autologous stem cell transplantation, and brentuximab vedotin exposure differed. Only in-frame clones appear in the TCRdb table, and some are missing; sequencing was by immunoSEQ multiplex PCR. The data contain about 15,000 clones, over 80% of them seen just once; the ten biggest clones take up roughly 34%. Study-level results: The study found that TCR diversity rose significantly by C4D1 in CD4+ but not CD8+ cells. After ASCT, patients who started nivolumab under 1 year later were excluded. Reports described newly diagnosed patients as having lower baseline TCR diversity than healthy donors.

Trimming took 4 bases from V and 3 from J, leaving 19 bases between them. This CDR3 has 17 residues. Germline V gives CDR1 SGHTA, CDR2 FQGTGA. Concerning this clone itself: Its antigen is as yet unknown.

V usage is TRBV7-3 and J usage is TRBJ1-5; tentatively, D is TRBD1 (5 bases). This clonotype was sampled from a human donor with classical Hodgkin lymphoma. The sample was peripheral blood mononuclear cells (PBMCs), taken before the second cycle of nivolumab. CDR3 sequence reads: CASSSQLTVTNNQPQHF. The CDR3 DNA reads as TGTGCCAGCAGCTCGCAATTGACAGTCACTAACAATCAGCCCCAGCATTTT.